The entry below describes one T cell receptor (beta chain). Its antigen is unknown. No clone much larger than this one lies a single base away; base qualities are absent. These data come from a study of T cell responses to AZD1222 COVID-19 vaccine (dated by TCRdb to 2020 to 2023). Broadly, across the study: TCR sequencing was performed for roughly 240 trial participants, of whom roughly 200 were given two doses of AZD1222 and around 25 were given two doses of MenACWY control vaccine. Enrollment into the trials was organized by age into subgroups of 18-55, 56-69 and 70-plus years, and those subgroups contained approximately 160, 26 and 62 TCR-sequenced participants, respectively.

The CDR3 regions of human TCRbeta chains were analyzed by immunosequencing. The authors processed their data as follows. TCRs in the repertoires were matched against a reference library of SARS-CoV-2-specific TCRs that had been generated with the MIRA antigen-specificity platform. Breadth was defined as the fraction of unique TCRs that were SARS-CoV-2-associated. Depth was defined as the fraction of total T cells that were SARS-CoV-2-associated. Using the MIRA data, each spike-specific TCR was mapped to the spike region that the TCR reacts to and placed in a CD4 or CD8 class. Log10-transformed breadth and depth values were compared by one-way ANOVA with Sidak's multiple comparisons tests. In TCRdb, the immuneACCESS table is reduced to in-frame sequences with V and J assigned. These tables do not hold every clone; where another copy was compared, an unresolved V gene accounts for under half, and the others remain unexplained. V and J calls and clone size are those listed in that table; D and trimming were worked out from the DNA. The sample table holds 150,000 or so clones, of which around four fifths were seen once. The ten largest make up about 3.8% of the sample.

Summary of the overall study and its limitations: Because no day 14 peak-response samples were available, the repertoires could be characterized only after the peak T cell response. A significant rise in spike-specific TCR breadth and depth was observed after two AZD1222 doses relative to day 0 and relative to MenACWY recipients. Most participants were white British and females outnumbered males, and the authors suggested that clonal diversity may have been underestimated. Nearly half of unique spike-specific TCRs reportedly recognized epitopes outside regions mutated in the B.1.351 and B.1.1.7 variants. Conclusions about previously exposed vaccinees were limited because only six AZD1222 recipients were SARS-CoV-2 seropositive at baseline. CD4 TCRs associated with the vaccine covered the entire spike protein, and the dominant responses were in regions 160-218 and 743-854. In the small 56-69-year group, the increase in depth fell short of significance, most likely because of low power.

The intended sense of this specimen's time point label: baseline before first vaccination. The intended sense of this specimen's treatment or condition label: meningococcal conjugate vaccine given as trial control. Vaccinee samples were obtained from the UK trials COV001 and COV002, which included a single-blind randomized controlled phase 2/3 trial of AZD1222 (ChAdOx1 nCoV-19) in healthy adults. For TCRbeta chain sequencing, PBMC samples from trial participants were taken at day 0 and at day 28 after the second dose. V and J lose 7 bases and 3 bases, and a span of 13 bases separates them. There are 13 amino acids in the CDR3, from cysteine to phenylalanine inclusive. The read is trimmed to its CDR3 DNA, 39 bases read in frame from base 1.

The chain links TRBV12-3 or TRBV12-4 with TRBJ2-7; the D gene is possibly TRBD2, with 6 bases matching. The sequence was collected from an adult in good health. Sequencing was performed on peripheral blood, taken on day 0 of MenACWY control vaccination. The DNA sequence is TGTGCCAGCACCCAGGGACTGAGCTACGAGCAGTACTTC. Translated, it reads CASTQGLSYEQYF.